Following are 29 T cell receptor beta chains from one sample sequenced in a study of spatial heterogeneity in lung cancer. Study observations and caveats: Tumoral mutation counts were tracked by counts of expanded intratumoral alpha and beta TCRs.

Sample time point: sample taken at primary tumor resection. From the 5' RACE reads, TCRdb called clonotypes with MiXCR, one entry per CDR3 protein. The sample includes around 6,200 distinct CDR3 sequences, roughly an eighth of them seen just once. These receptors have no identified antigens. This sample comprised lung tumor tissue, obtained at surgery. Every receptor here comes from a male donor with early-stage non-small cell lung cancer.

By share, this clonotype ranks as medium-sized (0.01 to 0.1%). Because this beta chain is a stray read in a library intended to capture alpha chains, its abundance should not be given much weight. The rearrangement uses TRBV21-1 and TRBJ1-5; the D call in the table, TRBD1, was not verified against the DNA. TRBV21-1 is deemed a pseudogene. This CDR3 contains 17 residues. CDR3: CASSKARDRRYYQPQHF. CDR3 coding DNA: TGTGCCAGCAGCAAAGCCCGGGACAGGAGATATTATCAGCCCCAGCATTTT.

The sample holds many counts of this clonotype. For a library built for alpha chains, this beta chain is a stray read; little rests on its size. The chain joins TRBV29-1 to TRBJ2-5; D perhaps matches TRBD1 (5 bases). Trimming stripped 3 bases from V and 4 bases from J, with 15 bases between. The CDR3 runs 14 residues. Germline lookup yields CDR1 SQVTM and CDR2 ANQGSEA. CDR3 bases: TGCAGCGTTGATACAGGTGGTTTGTCAGAGACCCAGTACTTC. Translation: CSVDTGGLSETQYF.

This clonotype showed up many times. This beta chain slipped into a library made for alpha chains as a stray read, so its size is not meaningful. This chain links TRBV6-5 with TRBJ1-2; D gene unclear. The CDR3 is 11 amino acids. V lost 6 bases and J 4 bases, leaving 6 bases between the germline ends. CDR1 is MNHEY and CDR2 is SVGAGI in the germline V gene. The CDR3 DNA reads TGTGCCAGCAGACAAGGCTATGGCTACACCTTC. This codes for CASRQGYGYTF.

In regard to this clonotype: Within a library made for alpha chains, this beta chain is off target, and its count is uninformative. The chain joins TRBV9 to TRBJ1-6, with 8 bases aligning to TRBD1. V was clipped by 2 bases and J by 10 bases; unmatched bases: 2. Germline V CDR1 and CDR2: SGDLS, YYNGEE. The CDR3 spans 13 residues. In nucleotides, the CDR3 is TGTGCCAGCAGCGTGGACAGGGAATCACCCCTCCACTTT. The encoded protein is CASSVDRESPLHF.

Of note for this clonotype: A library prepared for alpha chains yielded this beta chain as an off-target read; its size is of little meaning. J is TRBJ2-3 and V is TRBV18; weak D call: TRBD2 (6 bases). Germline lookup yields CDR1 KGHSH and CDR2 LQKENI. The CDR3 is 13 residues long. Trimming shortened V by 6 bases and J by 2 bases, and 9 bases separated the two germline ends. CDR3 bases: TGTGCCAGCTCGCGGGACGCCACAGATACGCAGTATTTT. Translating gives CASSRDATDTQYF.

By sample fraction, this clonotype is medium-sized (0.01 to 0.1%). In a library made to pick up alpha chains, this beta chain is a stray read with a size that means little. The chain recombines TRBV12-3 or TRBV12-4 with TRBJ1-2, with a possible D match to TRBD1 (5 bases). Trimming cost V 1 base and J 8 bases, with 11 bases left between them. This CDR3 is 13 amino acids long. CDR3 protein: CASSLGLQGGYTF. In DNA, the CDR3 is TGTGCCAGCAGTTTAGGGCTGCAGGGCGGCTACACCTTC.

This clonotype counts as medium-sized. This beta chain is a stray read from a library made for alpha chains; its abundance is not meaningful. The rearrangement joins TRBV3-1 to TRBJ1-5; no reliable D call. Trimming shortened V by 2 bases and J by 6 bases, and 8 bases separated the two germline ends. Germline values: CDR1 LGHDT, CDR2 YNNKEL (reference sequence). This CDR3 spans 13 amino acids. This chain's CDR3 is CASSQTWSQPQHF. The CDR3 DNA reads TGTGCCAGCAGCCAAACATGGAGTCAGCCCCAGCATTTT.

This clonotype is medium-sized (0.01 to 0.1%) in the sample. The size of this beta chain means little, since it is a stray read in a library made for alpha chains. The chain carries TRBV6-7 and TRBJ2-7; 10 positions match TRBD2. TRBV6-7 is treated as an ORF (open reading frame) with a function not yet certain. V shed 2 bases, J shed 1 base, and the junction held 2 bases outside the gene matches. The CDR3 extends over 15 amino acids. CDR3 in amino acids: CASSYGTSESYEQYF. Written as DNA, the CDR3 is TGTGCCAGCAGTTACGGGACTAGCGAATCCTACGAGCAGTACTTC.

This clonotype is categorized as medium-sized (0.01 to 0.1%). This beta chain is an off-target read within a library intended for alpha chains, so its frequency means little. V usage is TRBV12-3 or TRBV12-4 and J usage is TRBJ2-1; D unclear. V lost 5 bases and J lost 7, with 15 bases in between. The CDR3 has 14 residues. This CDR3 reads CASSQTRVGNEQFF. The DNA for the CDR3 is TGTGCCAGCAGTCAAACGAGAGTGGGGAATGAGCAGTTCTTC.

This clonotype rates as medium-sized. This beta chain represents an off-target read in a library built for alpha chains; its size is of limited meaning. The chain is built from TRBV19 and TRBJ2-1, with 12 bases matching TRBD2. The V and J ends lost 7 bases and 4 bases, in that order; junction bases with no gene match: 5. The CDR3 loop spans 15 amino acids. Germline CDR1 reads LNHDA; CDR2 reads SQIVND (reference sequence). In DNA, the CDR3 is TGTGCCAGTAATTCCGGGACTAGCGGGTACAATGAGCAGTTCTTC. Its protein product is CASNSGTSGYNEQFF.

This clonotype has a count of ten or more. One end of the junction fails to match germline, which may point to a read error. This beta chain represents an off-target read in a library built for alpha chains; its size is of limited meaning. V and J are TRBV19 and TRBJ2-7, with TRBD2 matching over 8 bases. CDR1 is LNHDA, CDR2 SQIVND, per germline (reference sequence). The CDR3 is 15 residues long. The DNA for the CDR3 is TGTGCCAGTAGGATAGCGGGATCCAGCTCCTACGAGCAGTACTTC. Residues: CASRIAGSSSYEQYF.

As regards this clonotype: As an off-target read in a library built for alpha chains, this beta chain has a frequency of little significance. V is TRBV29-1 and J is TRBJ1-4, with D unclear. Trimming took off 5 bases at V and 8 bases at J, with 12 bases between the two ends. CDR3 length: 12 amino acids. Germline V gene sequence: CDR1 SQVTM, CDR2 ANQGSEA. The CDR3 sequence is CSVISLGEKLFF. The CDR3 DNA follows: TGCAGCGTTATCTCGTTGGGGGAAAAACTGTTTTTT.

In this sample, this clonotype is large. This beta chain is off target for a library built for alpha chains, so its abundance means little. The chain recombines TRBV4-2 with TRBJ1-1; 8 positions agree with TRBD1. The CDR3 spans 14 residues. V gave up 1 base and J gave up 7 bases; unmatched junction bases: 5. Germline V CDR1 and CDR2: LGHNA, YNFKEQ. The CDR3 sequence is CASSQAGGRDEAFF. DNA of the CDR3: TGTGCCAGCAGCCAAGCAGGGGGCAGGGATGAAGCTTTCTTT.

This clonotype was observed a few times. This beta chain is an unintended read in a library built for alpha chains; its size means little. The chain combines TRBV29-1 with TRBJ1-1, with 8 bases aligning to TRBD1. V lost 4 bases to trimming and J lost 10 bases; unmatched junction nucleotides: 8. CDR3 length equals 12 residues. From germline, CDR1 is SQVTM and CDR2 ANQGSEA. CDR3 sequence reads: CSVVTGGKLAFF. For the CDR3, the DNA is TGCAGCGTTGTTACAGGGGGTAAATTAGCTTTCTTT.

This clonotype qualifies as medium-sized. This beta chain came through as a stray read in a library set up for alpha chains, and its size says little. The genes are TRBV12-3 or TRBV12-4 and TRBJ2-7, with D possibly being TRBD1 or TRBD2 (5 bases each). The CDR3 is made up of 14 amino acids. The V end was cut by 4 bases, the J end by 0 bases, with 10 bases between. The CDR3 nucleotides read TGTGCCAGCAGTTCTGGGGGTAACTCCTACGAGCAGTACTTC. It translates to CASSSGGNSYEQYF.

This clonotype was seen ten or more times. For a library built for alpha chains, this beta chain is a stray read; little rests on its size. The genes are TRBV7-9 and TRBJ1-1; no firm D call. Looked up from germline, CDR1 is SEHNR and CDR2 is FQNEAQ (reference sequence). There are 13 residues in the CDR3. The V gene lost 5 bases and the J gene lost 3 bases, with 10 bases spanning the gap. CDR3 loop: CASSIDTYTEAFF. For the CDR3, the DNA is TGTGCCAGCAGCATCGACACTTACACTGAAGCTTTCTTT.

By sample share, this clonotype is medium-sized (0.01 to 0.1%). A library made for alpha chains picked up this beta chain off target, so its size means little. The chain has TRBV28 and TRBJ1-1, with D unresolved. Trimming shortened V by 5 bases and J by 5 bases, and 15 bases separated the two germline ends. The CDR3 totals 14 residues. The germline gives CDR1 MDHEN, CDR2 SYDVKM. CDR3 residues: CASSPPRTWTEAFF. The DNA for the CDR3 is TGTGCCAGCAGTCCGCCAAGGACTTGGACTGAAGCTTTCTTT.

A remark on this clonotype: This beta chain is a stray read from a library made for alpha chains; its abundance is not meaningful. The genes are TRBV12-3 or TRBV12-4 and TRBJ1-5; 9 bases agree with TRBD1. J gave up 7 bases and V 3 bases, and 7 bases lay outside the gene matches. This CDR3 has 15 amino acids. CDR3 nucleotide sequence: TGTGCCAGCAGTTTCGGGACAGGGTCTTGGCAGCCCCAGCATTTT. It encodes CASSFGTGSWQPQHF.

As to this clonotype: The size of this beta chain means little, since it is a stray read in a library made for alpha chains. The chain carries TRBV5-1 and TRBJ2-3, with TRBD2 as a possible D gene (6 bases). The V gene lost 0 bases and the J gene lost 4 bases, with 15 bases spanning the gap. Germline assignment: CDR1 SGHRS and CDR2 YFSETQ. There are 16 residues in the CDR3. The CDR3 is CASSLVVGGGADTQYF. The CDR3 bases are TGCGCCAGCAGCTTGGTAGTTGGGGGAGGCGCAGATACGCAGTATTTT.

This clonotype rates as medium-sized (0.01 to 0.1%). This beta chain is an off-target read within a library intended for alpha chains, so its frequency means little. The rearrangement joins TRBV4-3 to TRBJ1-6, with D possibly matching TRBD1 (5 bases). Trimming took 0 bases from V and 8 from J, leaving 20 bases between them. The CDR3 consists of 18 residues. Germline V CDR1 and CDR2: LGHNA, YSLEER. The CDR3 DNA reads TGCGCCAGCAGCCAAGAGCATACACCAGGGTTGGGAGATTCACCCCTCCACTTT. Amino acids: CASSQEHTPGLGDSPLHF.

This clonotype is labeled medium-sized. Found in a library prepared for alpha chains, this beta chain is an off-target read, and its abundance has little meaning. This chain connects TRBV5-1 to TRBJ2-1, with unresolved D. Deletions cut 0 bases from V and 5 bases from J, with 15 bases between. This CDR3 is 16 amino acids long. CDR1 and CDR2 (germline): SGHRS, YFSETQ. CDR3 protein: CASSLVPRDINNEQFF. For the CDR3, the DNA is TGCGCCAGCAGCTTGGTCCCCAGAGACATTAACAATGAGCAGTTCTTC.

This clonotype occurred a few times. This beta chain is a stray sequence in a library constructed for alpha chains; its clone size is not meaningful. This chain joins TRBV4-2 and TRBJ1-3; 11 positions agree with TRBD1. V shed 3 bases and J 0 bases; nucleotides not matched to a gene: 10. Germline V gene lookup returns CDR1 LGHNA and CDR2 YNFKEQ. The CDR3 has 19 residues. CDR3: CASSQEDRGLQFSGNTIYF. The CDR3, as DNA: TGTGCCAGCAGCCAGGAGGACAGGGGGCTTCAATTCTCTGGAAACACCATATATTTT.

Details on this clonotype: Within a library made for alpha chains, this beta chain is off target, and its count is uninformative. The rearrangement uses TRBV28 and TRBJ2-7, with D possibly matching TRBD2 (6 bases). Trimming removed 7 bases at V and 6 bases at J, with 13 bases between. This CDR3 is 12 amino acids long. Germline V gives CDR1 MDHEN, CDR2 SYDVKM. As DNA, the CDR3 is TGTGCCAGCACCGTGCTGGAGGGCGAGCAGTACTTC. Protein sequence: CASTVLEGEQYF.

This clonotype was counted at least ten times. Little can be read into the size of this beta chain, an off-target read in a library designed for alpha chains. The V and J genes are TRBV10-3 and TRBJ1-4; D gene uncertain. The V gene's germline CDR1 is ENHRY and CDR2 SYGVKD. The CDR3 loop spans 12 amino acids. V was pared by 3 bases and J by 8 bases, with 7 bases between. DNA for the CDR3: TGTGCCATCAGTGAATTCGAGGAAAAACTGTTTTTT. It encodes CAISEFEEKLFF.

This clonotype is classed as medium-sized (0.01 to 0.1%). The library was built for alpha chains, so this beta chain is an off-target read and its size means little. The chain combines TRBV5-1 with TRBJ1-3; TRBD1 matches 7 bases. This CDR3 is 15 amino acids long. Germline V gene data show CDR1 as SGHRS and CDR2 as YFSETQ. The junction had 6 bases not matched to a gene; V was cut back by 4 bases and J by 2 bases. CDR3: CASSLTGATGNTIYF. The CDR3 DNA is TGCGCCAGCAGCCTTACAGGGGCAACTGGAAACACCATATATTTT.

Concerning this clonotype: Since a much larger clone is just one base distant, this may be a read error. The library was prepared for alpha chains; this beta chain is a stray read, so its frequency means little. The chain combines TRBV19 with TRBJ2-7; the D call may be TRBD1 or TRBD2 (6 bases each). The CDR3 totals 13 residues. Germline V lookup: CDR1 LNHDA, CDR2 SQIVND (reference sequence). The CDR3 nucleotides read TGTGCCAGTAGTATAGGTGGGGGGCACGAGAAGTACTTC. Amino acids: CASSIGGGHEKYF.

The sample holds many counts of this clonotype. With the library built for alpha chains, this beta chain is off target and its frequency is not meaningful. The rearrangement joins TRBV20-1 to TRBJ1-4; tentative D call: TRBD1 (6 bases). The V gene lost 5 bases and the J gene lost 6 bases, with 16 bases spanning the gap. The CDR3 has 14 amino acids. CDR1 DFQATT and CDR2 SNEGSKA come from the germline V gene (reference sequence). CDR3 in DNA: TGCAGTGCTTCTCAACAGGGCTCAGATGAAAAACTGTTTTTT. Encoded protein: CSASQQGSDEKLFF.

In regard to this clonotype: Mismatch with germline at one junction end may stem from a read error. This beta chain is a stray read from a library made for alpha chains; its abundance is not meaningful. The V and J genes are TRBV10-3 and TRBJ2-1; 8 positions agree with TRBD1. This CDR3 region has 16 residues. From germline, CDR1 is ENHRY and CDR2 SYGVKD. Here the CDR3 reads CVISEFRTGTYNEQFF. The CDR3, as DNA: TGTGTCATCAGTGAGTTCAGGACAGGGACCTACAATGAGCAGTTCTTC.

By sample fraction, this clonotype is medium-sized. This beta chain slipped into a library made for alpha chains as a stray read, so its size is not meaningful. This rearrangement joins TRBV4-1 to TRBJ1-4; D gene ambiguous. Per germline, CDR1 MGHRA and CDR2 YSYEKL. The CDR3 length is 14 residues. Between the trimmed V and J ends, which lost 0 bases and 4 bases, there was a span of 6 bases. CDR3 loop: CASSQDRVNEKLFF. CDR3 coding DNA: TGCGCCAGCAGCCAAGATCGGGTTAATGAAAAACTGTTTTTT.